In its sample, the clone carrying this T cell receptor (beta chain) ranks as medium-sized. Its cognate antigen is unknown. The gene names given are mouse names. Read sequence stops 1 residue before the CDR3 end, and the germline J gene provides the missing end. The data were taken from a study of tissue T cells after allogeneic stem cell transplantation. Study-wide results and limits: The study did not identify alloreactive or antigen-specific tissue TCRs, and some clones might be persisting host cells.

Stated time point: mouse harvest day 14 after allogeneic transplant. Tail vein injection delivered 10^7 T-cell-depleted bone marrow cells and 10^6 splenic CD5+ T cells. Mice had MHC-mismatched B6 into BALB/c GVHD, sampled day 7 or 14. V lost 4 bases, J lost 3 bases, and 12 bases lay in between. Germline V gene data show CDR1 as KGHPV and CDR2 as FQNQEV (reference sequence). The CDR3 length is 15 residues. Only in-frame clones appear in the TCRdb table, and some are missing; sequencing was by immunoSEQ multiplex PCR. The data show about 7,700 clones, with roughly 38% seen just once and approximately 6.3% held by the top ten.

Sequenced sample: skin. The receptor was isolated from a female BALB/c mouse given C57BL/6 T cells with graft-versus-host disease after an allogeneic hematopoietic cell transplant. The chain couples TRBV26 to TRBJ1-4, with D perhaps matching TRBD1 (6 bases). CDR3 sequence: CASSPPGHPNERLFF. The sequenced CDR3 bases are TGTGCCAGCAGTCCCCCGGGACACCCCAACGAAAGATTATTT.